This TCR beta chain was captured by sequencing in a study of T cells after yellow fever vaccination (dated by TCRdb to the late 2010s). For the study in its entirety: The SMART-Seq v4 Ultra Low Input RNA kit was used to prepare libraries from fractions with low cell numbers. To track T-cell clones before and after primary and booster YFV17D yellow fever vaccination, bulk TCR alpha and beta repertoires were sequenced longitudinally. Two healthy male donors, one aged 18 to 30 and one aged 30 to 40 years, were included in the cohort. Bulk PBMC replicates and cell subsets were isolated from blood drawn at multiple timepoints before and after both primary and secondary immunization.

Broad study findings and their caveats: Compared with the primary T-cell response, the secondary T-cell response was faster but weaker, reaching its peak on day 5 rather than on day 15. FACS-sorted repertoires could contain abundant contaminating clonotypes from the bulk population, so computational filtering was required. A small share of clonotypes was detected in both CD4 and CD8 compartments, with the overlap likely arising from convergent recombination. Because only a couple of donors were included in the study, the extent to which the findings can be generalized is limited. Most clones expanded after primary vaccination (approximately 96% of CD4 and about 85% of CD8) were re-detected after the booster, suggesting that broad memory maintenance occurred.

This clonotype turned up a few times. What this receptor recognizes is not known. The input lacks base qualities; no much larger clone sits a single base away. TCR cDNA was synthesized by 5'RACE template switching, which introduced a universal primer site and unique molecular identifiers. Priming for cDNA synthesis came from both the TCR alpha and TCR beta constant segments. Libraries were amplified in two PCR steps, with sample barcodes and sequencing adapters added in the second step. Libraries were sequenced on Illumina HiSeq 2500 (2x100 bp) or NovaSeq (2x150 bp). On the authors' methods: MIGEC was used to demultiplex reads and collapse the reads into UMI consensus sequences, and MiXCR was used for V(D)J alignment. Vaccine-responding clonotypes were identified with edgeR using replicate PBMC samples, with FDR below 0.01 and a log2 fold change above 5 up to day 15 being required. Each bulk clonotype was labeled CD4 or CD8 based on which sequenced repertoire, CD4 or CD8, contained the clonotype at higher abundance. In-frame beta chains were kept once TCRdb had trimmed the public reads at Q25 with fastp and called clones with MiXCR. Rows with one shared CDR3 protein collapse into an entry with the most common genes and DNA. The V and J calls were determined by TCRdb, not by the authors. The sample has about 550,000 distinct CDR3 sequences on record, over 15% of them singletons. Together, the top ten hold roughly 13% of the sample.

Including the terminal cysteine and phenylalanine, the CDR3 comprises 16 residues. Only CDR3 DNA remains: 48 bases, in frame from the first base. Here V drops 4 bases and J drops 1 base, and the junction holds 5 bases not matched to any gene. According to the germline V gene, CDR1 reads MGHDK and CDR2 reads SYGVNS. Reading the label with the study, this specimen's treatment or condition is: live attenuated yellow fever vaccine strain. At every blood-draw timepoint, two biological replicates of bulk PBMCs were collected. A standard Ficoll-Paque protocol was used to isolate PBMCs from peripheral blood. TriZol was used to extract RNA from bulk PBMCs, CD4 and CD8 fractions, and dextramer-positive and dextramer-negative fractions.

The receptor was derived from a man aged 30 to 39 who received the YFV17D yellow fever vaccine. The rearrangement combines TRBV25-1 with TRBJ2-4; the central 9 bases match TRBD1. The input for sequencing was PBMCs, taken 15 days after the yellow fever booster vaccination. The base sequence is TGTGCCAGCAGTGGGACAGGGGCCGAGGCCAAAAACATTCAGTACTTC. This codes for CASSGTGAEAKNIQYF.